The rows below give T cell receptor beta chains drawn from one sample of a study of T cells in Graves' hyperthyroidism and ophthalmopathy. TCRdb re-derived calls from the multiplex PCR reads in MiXCR, one entry per CDR3 protein. The table includes over 350,000 distinct CDR3 sequences, about 14% detected once. Material: blood. The receptors were gathered from a man aged 45-60 years with Graves' ophthalmopathy. The CDR3 runs from the conserved cysteine through the conserved F or W. The D gene is left open where the match is weak. Not every row has a clone size; where given, it reads once, few, many or a size class.

V	J	size	D	DNA	CDR3
TRBV20-1	TRBJ1-3	many	.	TGCAGTGCTAAGAAGGCGGGGGTTTCTGGAAACACCATATATTTT	CSAKKAGVSGNTIYF
TRBV5-1	TRBJ2-2	few	TRBD2	TGCGCCAGCAGCTTGGTTCCAGCGGGAGGGTCAAACACCGGGGAGCTGTTTTTT	CASSLVPAGGSNTGELFF
TRBV10-3	TRBJ2-1	many	.	TGTGCCACGGGAGAACAAATAAACAATGAGCAGTTCTTC	CATGEQINNEQFF
TRBV7-2	TRBJ2-1	many	.	TGTGCCAGCACCCCCGCGAGTGGGGGGCGCAATGAGCAGTTCTTC	CASTPASGGRNEQFF
TRBV2	TRBJ1-1	many	.	TGTGCCAGCAGTGGAGCAGGGGCGGGTGAAGCTTTCTTT	CASSGAGAGEAFF
TRBV24-1	TRBJ2-3	.	.	TGTGCCACCAGTGATTTGATTGACTCCACAGATACGCAGTATTTT	CATSDLIDSTDTQYF
TRBV2	TRBJ1-2	many	TRBD1	TGTGCCAGCAGGCTAGGGGGCCGTAGTGGCTACACCTTC	CASRLGGRSGYTF
TRBV11-3	TRBJ2-3	many	.	TGTGCCAGCAGCTATAGCGGAAGCACAGATACGCAGTATTTT	CASSYSGSTDTQYF
TRBV12-3/TRBV12-4	TRBJ2-7	many	.	TGTGCCAGCAGTTTAGGGTACTACGAGCAGTACTTC	CASSLGYYEQYF
TRBV11-2	TRBJ2-7	many	TRBD1	TGTGCCAGCAGCCCTGAGGGGACAGGGGGCGCCGAGCAGTACTTC	CASSPEGTGGAEQYF
TRBV5-1	TRBJ1-2	many	.	TGCGCCAGCAGCCCGGCACCGAAGGGTGGCTACACCTTC	CASSPAPKGGYTF
TRBV29-1	TRBJ1-1	many	TRBD1	TGCAGCGCTGGGGACAGGAGACTCTCTAAGAACACTGAAGCTTTCTTT	CSAGDRRLSKNTEAFF
TRBV2	TRBJ1-2	many	TRBD1	TGTGCCAGTTCGACAGGGAATCATTATGGCTACACCTTC	CASSTGNHYGYTF
TRBV28	TRBJ2-1	many	.	TGTGCCAGCAGTCCCCCAGGGATCAAACTGAATGAGCAGTTCTTC	CASSPPGIKLNEQFF
TRBV5-1	TRBJ2-1	few	TRBD2	TGCGCCAGCAGCTCCGGACTAGCGGGAGGGCGCGATGAGCAGTTCTTC	CASSSGLAGGRDEQFF
TRBV12-3/TRBV12-4	TRBJ2-1	.	.	TGTGCCAGCAGCCCACGACTGGGCAATGAGCAGTTCTTC	CASSPRLGNEQFF
TRBV12-3/TRBV12-4	TRBJ1-5	.	.	TGTGCCAGCAGCAACAGGACTTCCAATCAGCCCCAGCATTTT	CASSNRTSNQPQHF
TRBV6-5	TRBJ1-5	.	TRBD1	TGTGCCAGCAGTTACTCGACAGGGGACAATCAGCCCCAGCATTTT	CASSYSTGDNQPQHF
TRBV30	TRBJ1-1	many	TRBD1	TGTGCCTGGAGGCCAGGGGGAAACACTGAAGCTTTCTTT	CAWRPGGNTEAFF
TRBV6-1	TRBJ1-1	.	.	TGTGCCAGCAGATTAGGGTTCATGAACACTGAAGCTTTCTTT	CASRLGFMNTEAFF
TRBV14	TRBJ2-1	few	.	TGTGCCAGCAGCCGTGCCGGGGTGAATGAGCAGTTCTTC	CASSRAGVNEQFF
TRBV6-1	TRBJ1-5	.	TRBD1	TGTGCCAGCGCCAGGGACAGCCCAGGGCCCCAGCATTTT	CASARDSPGPQHF
TRBV20-1	TRBJ1-1	many	.	TGCAGTGCTGAGACAGGAGCCACTGAAGCTTTCTTT	CSAETGATEAFF
TRBV28	TRBJ1-4	.	.	TGTGCCAGCCGACCCACACAGGGAGGGGAAAAACTGTTTTTT	CASRPTQGGEKLFF
TRBV10-3	TRBJ2-7	many	TRBD2	TGTGCCATCAGTGAACTAGCGGGAGCTACCTACGAGCAGTACTTC	CAISELAGATYEQYF
TRBV7-8	TRBJ1-3	few	.	TGTGCCAGCAGCTCCGGACTGGTTGGAAACACCATATATTTT	CASSSGLVGNTIYF
TRBV11-2	TRBJ2-1	.	.	TGTGCCAGCAGCTCAACCGTCTATCGGCACAGAGTGAATGAGCAGTTCTTC	CASSSTVYRHRVNEQFF
TRBV7-9	TRBJ1-1	many	.	TGTGCCAGCAGCTTAGTTCAGGAGAACACTGAAGCTTTCTTT	CASSLVQENTEAFF
TRBV11-3	TRBJ1-4	many	.	TGTGCCAGCAGCCCTCGGGATACAACTAATGAAAAACTGTTTTTT	CASSPRDTTNEKLFF
TRBV20-1	TRBJ2-7	.	.	TGCAGTCCCTCAGGCGAGTTCTACGAGCAGTACTTC	CSPSGEFYEQYF
TRBV9	TRBJ2-1	few	TRBD1	TGTGCCAGCAGCGTGGGGGGACAGGGGGCTTTTATTGAGCAGTTCTTC	CASSVGGQGAFIEQFF
TRBV9	TRBJ2-3	.	TRBD1	TGTGCCAGCAGACCGGGACAGGGTGGAGATACGCAGTATTTT	CASRPGQGGDTQYF
TRBV27	TRBJ2-1	.	.	TGTGCCAGCAGTTTAGGTTGGAGCAATGAGCAGTTCTTC	CASSLGWSNEQFF
TRBV9	TRBJ2-6	few	.	TGTGCCAGCAGCGTAGTTGGCAGGCTACCCCCTGGGGCCAACGTCCTGACTTTC	CASSVVGRLPPGANVLTF
TRBV24-1	TRBJ2-3	.	TRBD1	TGTGCCACCAGTGACCTCCTTTCCGGGACAGGTACGCAGTATTTT	CATSDLLSGTGTQYF
TRBV11-3	TRBJ1-1	many	.	TGTGCCAGCAGCTTAGATTTTCGCCAGGTTAACACTGAAGCTTTCTTT	CASSLDFRQVNTEAFF
TRBV3-1	TRBJ2-5	many	TRBD2	TGTGCCAGCAGCCAAGCTAGCGGGAGAATTGAGACCCAGTACTTC	CASSQASGRIETQYF
TRBV6-2/TRBV6-3	TRBJ2-7	many	.	TGTGCCAGCAGTTACTCGATTGCCGGAACGGCCTACGAGCAGTACTTC	CASSYSIAGTAYEQYF
TRBV7-6	TRBJ2-7	many	TRBD2	TGTGCCAGCAGCTCCGGGACTAGCGGGAGGGTCGAGGTATACGAGCAGTACTTC	CASSSGTSGRVEVYEQYF
TRBV2	TRBJ2-3	.	.	TGTGCCAGCAGTGAGCAGGCTTCTAGCACAGATACGCAGTATTTT	CASSEQASSTDTQYF
TRBV13	TRBJ2-5	many	.	TGTGCCAGCAGCCAGACTGGGCAAGAGACCCAGTACTTC	CASSQTGQETQYF
TRBV3-1	TRBJ2-3	many	.	TGTGCCAGCAGCCAGCTGGATACGCAGTATTTT	CASSQLDTQYF
TRBV7-2	TRBJ1-1	many	.	TGTGCCAGCACTAGGGTGATTTACACTGAAGCTTTCTTT	CASTRVIYTEAFF
TRBV7-9	TRBJ2-7	.	TRBD1	TGTGCCAGCAGGGTGACAGGGGGCCGGCGGAACGAGCAGTACTTC	CASRVTGGRRNEQYF
TRBV25-1	TRBJ2-3	few	.	TGTGCCAGCAGTGTGTCGACGACCAACACAGATACGCAGTATTTT	CASSVSTTNTDTQYF
TRBV7-8	TRBJ1-1	.	.	TGTGCCAGCAGGTCAGGGTCCGGGAACACTGAAGCTTTCTTT	CASRSGSGNTEAFF
TRBV29-1	TRBJ2-1	many	.	TGCAGCGTTGAGGCCCAGGACCTATACAATGAGCAGTTCTTC	CSVEAQDLYNEQFF